This section outlines one TCR beta chain sequence together with its context. Its target is not known. TCRdb itself ran the reads through MiXCR, one entry per CDR3 protein. This repertoire shows around 630,000 distinct CDR3 sequences, 24% found once; its top ten account for under 8.5%. The data derive from a study of T cell repertoires in cytomegalovirus infection. Study-wide findings and caveats: The ex vivo response was dominated by HLA-C-restricted CMV-specific TCR beta clonotypes.

Trimming stripped 1 base from V and 5 bases from J, with 5 bases between. The CDR3 has 13 residues. CDR1 and CDR2 (germline): MNHEY, SMNVEV (reference sequence). What was sequenced was CD8+ T cells from PBMCs. The chain employs TRBV27 and TRBJ1-4; no firm D call. The origin of this receptor is a human donor in good health (CMV status not recorded). Some clones in this sample may be carry-over from other donors' samples. The CDR3 bases are TGTGCCAGCAGTTTATTCCGAAATGAAAAACTGTTTTTT. As protein: CASSLFRNEKLFF.